Below, one T cell receptor (beta chain) is given with its context. Its target is unknown. The sample comes from a study of CD4 T cell repertoires in COVID-19. Study background: After roughly 10 days of IL-2 expansion, CFSE-low cells were relabeled and restimulated with other coronavirus spikes.

Study-level findings and limits: In SARS-CoV and/or HKU1 spike cultures, between roughly 7 and 25% of SARS-CoV-2 clonotypes reappeared. Two or all three memory subsets shared several highly expanded SARS-CoV-2-reactive clonotypes.

Profiled with immunoSEQ multiplex PCR; TCRdb holds only in-frame clones, not every one. Of about 24,000 clones listed, over 85% are singletons. This CDR3 comprises 14 residues. Germline CDR1 reads KGHSH; CDR2 reads LQKENI. The V and J ends lost 3 bases and 8 bases, in that order; junction bases with no gene match: 6. No culture step preceded sequencing of the ex vivo isolated memory T cells. The chain employs TRBV18 and TRBJ2-1; TRBD1 agrees at 8 bases. This specimen was circulating follicular helper CD4+ T cells (cTfh) from blood, taken before the COVID-19 pandemic. The source is a human donor who had COVID-19. The DNA of the CDR3 is TGTGCCAGCTCACCTCTACAGGGGGACGATGAGCAGTTCTTC. This gives the protein CASSPLQGDDEQFF. The whole variable domain, remainder taken from reference TRBV18 and TRBJ2-1, is NAGVMQNPRHLVRRRGQEARLRCSPMKGHSHVYWYRQLPEEGLKFMVYLQKENIIDESGMPKERFSAEFPKEGPSILRIQQVVRGDSAAYFCASSPLQGDDEQFFGPGTRLTVL.